This TCR beta chain was retrieved from a study of cytomegalovirus exposure and HLA in healthy donors. On this clone itself: Its cognate antigen is unknown.

Whole-study findings and limits: The tendency of first-cohort TCR clusters to co-occur in the roughly 130 validation repertoires was the finding of a later analysis.

This table comes from immunoSEQ multiplex PCR, and its TCRdb copy is limited to in-frame clones, with some not included. The table shows a few hundred thousand clones, with approximately 86% occurring only once. Germline V CDR1 and CDR2: SGHKS, YYEKEE (reference sequence). This CDR3 has 15 residues. Trimming removed 0 bases from V and 7 bases from J, with 16 bases in between. This chain uses TRBV5-5 with TRBJ1-2; D not resolved. This TCR was sampled from a woman under 30 in good health and CMV-seronegative. Input material: PBMCs. The CDR3 region has the DNA TGTGCCAGCAGCTTGGTTACGGGTACGGATTCTGGCTACACCTTC. This codes for CASSLVTGTDSGYTF.